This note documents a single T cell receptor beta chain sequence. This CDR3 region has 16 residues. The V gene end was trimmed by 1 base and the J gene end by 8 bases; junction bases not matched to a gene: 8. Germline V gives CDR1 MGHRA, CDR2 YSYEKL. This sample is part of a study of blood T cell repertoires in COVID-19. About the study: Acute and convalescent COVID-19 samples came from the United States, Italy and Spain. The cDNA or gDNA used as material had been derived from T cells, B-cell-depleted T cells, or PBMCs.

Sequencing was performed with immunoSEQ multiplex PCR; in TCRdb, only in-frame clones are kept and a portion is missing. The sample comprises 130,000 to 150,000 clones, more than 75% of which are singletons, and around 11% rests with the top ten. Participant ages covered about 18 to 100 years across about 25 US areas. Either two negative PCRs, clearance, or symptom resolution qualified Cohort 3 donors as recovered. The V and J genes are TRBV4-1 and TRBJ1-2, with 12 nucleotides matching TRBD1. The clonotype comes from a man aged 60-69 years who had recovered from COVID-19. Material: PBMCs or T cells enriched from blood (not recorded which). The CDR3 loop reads CASSQVGQGALGGYTF. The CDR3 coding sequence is TGCGCCAGCAGCCAAGTGGGACAGGGGGCGCTTGGGGGCTACACCTTC.